This T cell receptor (beta chain) was documented in a study of technical replicates of blood from a few donors. This CDR3 comprises 17 residues. V was cut by 2 bases and J by 6 bases, with 20 bases left in between. Germline CDR1 and CDR2: KGHSH and LQKENI. Sequencing was performed with immunoSEQ multiplex PCR; in TCRdb, only in-frame clones are kept and a portion is missing. Found here are tens of thousands of clones, 85% to 95% of them singletons; the top ten hold 0.25%. The clonotype comes from a human donor in good health. The rearrangement links TRBV18 to TRBJ1-5, with D maybe TRBD1 (6 bases). Sequencing was done on a sample of T cells isolated from PBMCs. For the CDR3, the DNA is TGTGCCAGCTCACCATATGGAGAAGAACAGGGTGGTCAGCCCCAGCATTTT. Its protein product is CASSPYGEEQGGQPQHF.